What follows describes a single TCR beta chain. Antigen unknown. V shed 1 base and J shed 2 bases, with 12 bases lying between them. There are 15 residues in the CDR3. The germline V gene encodes CDR1 ENHRY and CDR2 SYGVKD. Samples were assayed with immunoSEQ v3.0 at survey level. Sequenced by immunoSEQ multiplex PCR; TCRdb stores in-frame clones only, minus some. This sample has 20,000 to 25,000 clones, with about 92% found just once. This sample was taken from a study of long-term antiretroviral therapy in people with HIV. Overall study context: The oldest samples precede the 2015 immediate-ART recommendation by about a decade. Overall study results and limits: Clones that had undergone expansion before ART prevailed in the repertoire throughout all time points. ART adherence, viral resistance and therapy changes were not recorded.

Treated in the United States were all of the participants with HIV. The source of this sequence is a woman aged 40 to 49 with HIV. The rearrangement links TRBV10-3 to TRBJ2-7; D is perhaps TRBD1 (6 bases). Material: unsorted PBMCs, obtained 7.6 years after starting antiretroviral therapy. CDR3 protein: CAISEFWDITYEQYF. In nucleotides, the CDR3 is TGTGCCATCAGTGAGTTTTGGGACATAACCTACGAGCAGTACTTC.